The entry below gives a single T cell receptor (beta chain) sequence along with its context. The antigen is unknown. This entry belongs to a study of neoadjuvant anti-PD-1 for oral cavity cancer. Study summary: Patients without progression got a fourth dose around day 43. Findings of the study overall: Higher pretreatment Treg/Th17 ratios tracked higher pretreatment blood clonality. PBMC Gini-index clonality exceeded responders' in non-responders post-nivolumab.

The method was immunoSEQ multiplex PCR; TCRdb's version includes in-frame clones alone and lacks a portion of them. This table holds roughly 14,000 clones, roughly 74% found once. Cohort: HPV-negative, locally advanced oral cavity squamous cell carcinoma patients. The germline V and J ends were trimmed by 7 bases and 4 bases, with 11 bases remaining between them. The CDR3 extends over 13 amino acids. Per germline, CDR1 MNHNS and CDR2 SASEGT. The sequencing here drew on PBMCs, taken before nivolumab (anti-PD-1) treatment. The gene calls are TRBV6-1 and TRBJ2-1; D is uncertain. The sequence was collected from a person between 35 and 79 years old with oral cavity squamous cell carcinoma. In DNA, the CDR3 is TGTGCCAGCAAGGTGGCAGAATACAATGAGCAGTTCTTC. Protein: CASKVAEYNEQFF.